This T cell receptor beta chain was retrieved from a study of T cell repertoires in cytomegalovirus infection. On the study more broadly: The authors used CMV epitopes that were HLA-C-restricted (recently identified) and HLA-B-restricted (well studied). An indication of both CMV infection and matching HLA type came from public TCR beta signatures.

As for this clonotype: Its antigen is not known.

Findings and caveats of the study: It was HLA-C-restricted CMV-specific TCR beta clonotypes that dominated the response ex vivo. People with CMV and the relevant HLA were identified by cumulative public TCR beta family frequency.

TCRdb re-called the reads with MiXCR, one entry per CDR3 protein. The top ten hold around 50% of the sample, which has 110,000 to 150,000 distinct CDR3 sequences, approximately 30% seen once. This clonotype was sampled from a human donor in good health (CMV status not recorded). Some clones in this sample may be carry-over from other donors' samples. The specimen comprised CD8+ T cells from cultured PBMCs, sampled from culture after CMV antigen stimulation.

The CDR3 region is CSIRLSRNYEQYF. CDR3 in DNA: TGCAGCATCCGATTGTCCAGGAACTACGAGCAGTACTTC. The gene calls are TRBV29-1 and TRBJ2-7; D is unclear. V shed 8 bases and J shed 3 bases, with 17 bases lying between them. The germline V gene has CDR1 SQVTM and CDR2 ANQGSEA. This CDR3 comprises 13 residues.